The subject of this entry is one T cell receptor beta chain. The antigen remains undetermined. The sample originates from a study of cytotoxic CD8 clonotypes in ibrutinib-treated CLL. Across the study: The taking of response samples occurred after a median roughly twelve months of treatment, with a range of 6 to 36. Study results and limitations: Before falling back toward baseline at progression, clonality had risen at the time of ibrutinib response. With treatment, public clonotypes, which were uncommon, either contracted or remained stable.

Trimming removed 3 bases at V and 1 base at J, with 7 bases between. The CDR3 totals 13 residues. The V gene's germline CDR1 is SGDLS and CDR2 YYNGEE. The protocol was immunoSEQ multiplex PCR, while the TCRdb copy is restricted to in-frame clones and leaves out a portion. In the table there are about 68,000 clones, 68% of which are singletons. This chain joins TRBV9 and TRBJ1-1; D call uncertain. The sequence was obtained from a human donor with chronic lymphocytic leukemia. Sequencing was performed on PBMCs, taken after 12 months of ibrutinib treatment. CDR3 residues: CASSGTRNTEAFF. The CDR3 coding sequence is TGTGCCAGCAGCGGTACAAGGAACACTGAAGCTTTCTTT.